These 28 T cell receptor beta chains were sequenced from one sample in a study of OX40 agonist ivuxolimab in advanced cancers. Generated by immunoSEQ multiplex PCR, the TCRdb table keeps only in-frame clones and is missing some. The sample has roughly 60,000 clones; around 92% are singletons. Sequenced material: CD4+ or CD8+ T cells sorted from blood, taken in a trial of the OX40 agonist ivuxolimab. These receptors all stem from an adult with an advanced solid tumor such as melanoma, head and neck, liver or kidney cancer.

V and J are TRBV5-4 and TRBJ2-7; 8 bases agree with TRBD1. Germline V gene data show CDR1 as SGHNT and CDR2 as YYREEE (reference sequence). CDR3 length: 17 residues. Losses at the gene ends were 4 bases for V and 0 bases for J; bases not matched to a gene: 12. The CDR3 here is CASSHSAGTGLSYEQYF. CDR3 DNA: TGTGCCAGCAGCCATTCTGCCGGGACAGGCCTCTCCTACGAGCAGTACTTC. Full variable domain (outside the CDR3, taken from reference TRBV5-4 and TRBJ2-7): ETGVTQSPTHLIKTRGQQVTLRCSSQSGHNTVSWYQQALGQGPQFIFQYYREEENGRGNFPPRFSGLQFPNYSSELNVNALELDDSALYLCASSHSAGTGLSYEQYFGPGTRLTVT.

The chain couples TRBV6-5 to TRBJ2-3; possibly TRBD2 for D (6 bases). V lost 6 bases and J lost 14, with 24 bases in between. The CDR3 totals 14 residues. CDR1 and CDR2 (germline): MNHEY, SVGAGI. CDR3 coding DNA: TGTGCCAGCAGCGCGGGGACCTCCCCACAGGCGGCGTATTTT. Translation gives CASSAGTSPQAAYF.

This chain uses TRBV7-2 with TRBJ2-7, with D perhaps matching TRBD1 (5 bases). CDR1 and CDR2 (germline): SGHTA, FQGNSA. The length of the CDR3 is 14 residues. Trimming left V 5 bases short and J 2 bases short, with 13 bases between. The CDR3 protein is CASSPPDKTYEQYF. The CDR3 nucleotides read TGTGCCAGCAGCCCTCCGGACAAAACCTACGAGCAGTACTTC.

The chain carries TRBV4-1 and TRBJ2-7, with 10 nucleotides matching TRBD1. CDR3 size: 15 residues. V was clipped by 0 bases and J by 2 bases; unmatched bases: 1. In germline, CDR1 is MGHRA, CDR2 YSYEKL. In DNA, the CDR3 is TGCGCCAGCAGCCAAGAAGGACAGGGGGCCTACGAGCAGTACTTC. Translation gives CASSQEGQGAYEQYF.

This chain joins TRBV11-2 and TRBJ2-5, with D hard to call. The ends were cut back, 5 bases at V and 5 bases at J, with 12 bases in the middle. The CDR3 extends over 13 amino acids. The germline gives CDR1 SGHAT, CDR2 FQNNGV. CDR3 region: CASSHGGSETQYF. The DNA of the CDR3 is TGTGCCAGCAGCCATGGTGGCTCGGAGACCCAGTACTTC.

The chain is built from TRBV4-3 and TRBJ2-2; D uncertain. Germline V gene data show CDR1 as LGHNA and CDR2 as YSLEER. V shed 0 bases and J shed 4 bases, with 12 bases lying between them. This CDR3 comprises 16 residues. CDR3 DNA sequence: TGCGCCAGCAGCCAAGACCGATCAAGACTCACCGGGGAGCTGTTTTTT. Translation: CASSQDRSRLTGELFF.

The rearrangement joins TRBV27 to TRBJ2-6; D is ambiguous. Germline loops: CDR1 MNHEY, CDR2 SMNVEV (reference sequence). Between the trimmed V and J ends, which lost 5 bases and 0 bases, there was a span of 2 bases. The CDR3 sequence is 13 residues long. As DNA, the CDR3 is TGTGCCAGCAGTAGCTCTGGGGCCAACGTCCTGACTTTC. It encodes CASSSSGANVLTF.

The chain is built from TRBV5-1 and TRBJ2-7; the D gene could be TRBD1 or TRBD2 (5 bases each). This CDR3 comprises 14 residues. Per germline, CDR1 SGHRS and CDR2 YFSETQ. Trimming removed 4 bases at V and 4 bases at J, with 15 bases between. In nucleotides, the CDR3 is TGCGCCAGCAGCCCCGGGGCCGAGGCTTACGAGCAGTACTTC. Protein: CASSPGAEAYEQYF.

This clone qualifies as medium-sized (0.01 to 0.1%). The chain has TRBV4-2 and TRBJ2-7, with TRBD1 as a possible D gene (6 bases). V dropped 2 bases and J dropped 5 bases, with 19 bases sitting between them. The CDR3 sequence is 16 residues long. Germline-derived CDR1 and CDR2 are LGHNA and YNFKEQ. The CDR3 bases are TGTGCCAGCAGCCAACCGGCAGGGGAAGGCGTCAACGAGCAGTACTTC. Protein product: CASSQPAGEGVNEQYF.

This clone is a singleton in its sample. The rearrangement uses TRBV11-3 and TRBJ2-7; D gene unclear. V shed 3 bases and J shed 1 base, with 7 bases lying between them. The CDR3 is 13 residues long. Germline loops: CDR1 SGHNT, CDR2 YENEEA. CDR3 nucleotides: TGTGCCAGCAGCTTTGGGGATTCCTACGAGCAGTACTTC. It specifies CASSFGDSYEQYF.

The CDR3 reads CASSLGAGTGELDTQYF. In DNA form, the CDR3 reads TGTGCCAGCAGTTTAGGGGCCGGGACAGGGGAATTAGATACGCAGTATTTT. The genes are TRBV28 and TRBJ2-3, with 10 bases identical to TRBD1. V dropped 2 bases and J dropped 5; count of bases not matched to a gene: 10. The CDR3 is 17 residues long. Germline V lookup: CDR1 MDHEN, CDR2 SYDVKM.

Concerning this clone itself: This CDR3 is also generated by other DNA sequences in the sample. This chain uses TRBV7-9 with TRBJ2-7, with 14 nucleotides matching TRBD2. The length of the CDR3 is 16 residues. The germline CDR1 and CDR2 sequences are SEHNR and FQNEAQ (reference sequence). With V trimmed by 5 bases and J by 3 bases, 6 bases remained unmatched. DNA for the CDR3: TGTGCCAGCAGCCCCGGGACTAGCGGGAGCAGCTACGAGCAGTACTTC. Translation gives CASSPGTSGSSYEQYF. Variable domain in full (rest from reference TRBV7-9 and TRBJ2-7): DTGVSQNPRHKITKRGQNVTFRCDPISEHNRLYWYRQTLGQGPEFLTYFQNEAQLEKSRLLSDRFSAERPKGSFSTLEIQRTEQGDSAMYLCASSPGTSGSSYEQYFGPGTRLTVT.

V usage is TRBV2 and J usage is TRBJ1-5; D may be TRBD1 (5 bases). Per the germline V gene, CDR1 is SNHLY and CDR2 is FYNNEI. V was pared by 1 base and J by 7 bases, with 14 bases between. The CDR3 covers 15 residues. The CDR3 sequence is CASSEVPGRGQPQHF. The CDR3 DNA sequence: TGTGCCAGCAGTGAAGTTCCAGGGAGGGGCCAGCCCCAGCATTTT.

V usage is TRBV11-1 and J usage is TRBJ2-5; tentative D call: TRBD1 (6 bases). The V end lost 2 bases, the J end lost 4 bases, and 17 bases lay between the germline ends. The CDR3 is made up of 16 amino acids. Germline-derived CDR1 and CDR2 are SGHAT and FQDESV (reference sequence). The CDR3: CASSLLIGGRRETQYF. CDR3 nucleotide sequence: TGTGCCAGCAGCTTACTTATTGGGGGCAGGCGAGAGACCCAGTACTTC. Looking up the rest from reference TRBV11-1 and TRBJ2-5 gives the full variable domain: EAEVAQSPRYKITEKSQAVAFWCDPISGHATLYWYRQILGQGPELLVQFQDESVVDDSQLPKDRFSAERLKGVDSTLKIQPAELGDSAMYLCASSLLIGGRRETQYFGPGTRLLVL.

V and J are TRBV19 and TRBJ1-5, with D unclear. Per the germline V gene, CDR1 is LNHDA and CDR2 is SQIVND (reference sequence). This CDR3 region has 13 residues. Trimming stripped 7 bases from V and 0 bases from J, with 7 bases between. The CDR3 loop is CASMAVSNQPQHF. The CDR3 DNA reads as TGTGCCAGTATGGCAGTTAGCAATCAGCCCCAGCATTTT.

This chain joins TRBV6-4 and TRBJ2-1, with D possibly TRBD2 on 5 matching bases. Trimming left V 8 bases short and J 10 bases short, with 18 bases between. This CDR3 is built from 13 residues. The germline gives CDR1 MRHNA, CDR2 SNTAGT. The CDR3 nucleotides are TGTGCCAGCCCCCACGTCCTCGAGGGCGAGCAGTTCTTC. Encoded protein: CASPHVLEGEQFF.

CDR3 protein: CATLTGNTEAFF. CDR3 in DNA: TGTGCCACCTTGACTGGGAACACTGAAGCTTTCTTT. V gene TRBV10-3 combines with J gene TRBJ1-1; D is unclear. V lost 10 bases and J 1 base, leaving 10 bases between the germline ends. This CDR3 is built from 12 residues. Germline-derived CDR1 and CDR2 are ENHRY and SYGVKD.

This clone was counted a single time. The V gene is TRBV4-1, the J gene TRBJ1-1; D may be TRBD1 (6 bases). Trimming left V 0 bases short and J 0 bases short, with 11 bases between. Per the germline V gene, CDR1 is MGHRA and CDR2 is YSYEKL. This CDR3 region has 16 residues. The CDR3 loop reads CASSQDFRGMNTEAFF. CDR3 bases: TGCGCCAGCAGCCAAGACTTCAGGGGCATGAACACTGAAGCTTTCTTT.

The chain has TRBV2 and TRBJ2-3, with a tentative D call TRBD2 (6 bases). This CDR3 spans 14 amino acids. Germline CDR1 SNHLY, CDR2 FYNNEI. V was cut by 8 bases and J by 3 bases, with 15 bases left in between. CDR3 DNA: TGTGCCAGCCCGAGGCGGGCGGGAACAGATACGCAGTATTTT. The encoded protein is CASPRRAGTDTQYF. Full variable domain (remainder filled in from reference TRBV2 and TRBJ2-3): EPEVTQTPSHQVTQMGQEVILRCVPISNHLYFYWYRQILGQKVEFLVSFYNNEISEKSEIFDDQFSVERPDGSNFTLKIRSTKLEDSAMYFCASPRRAGTDTQYFGPGTRLTVL.

The rearrangement joins TRBV18 to TRBJ2-7, with TRBD2 identical over 10 bases. Trimming cost V 3 bases and J 5 bases; bases outside gene matches: 7. The CDR3 is 15 residues long. Looked up from germline, CDR1 is KGHSH and CDR2 is LQKENI. The CDR3 loop is CASSPEGLARDEQYF. The CDR3 DNA reads TGTGCCAGCTCACCCGAGGGACTAGCGAGGGACGAGCAGTACTTC. The entire variable domain, with the rest obtained from reference TRBV18 and TRBJ2-7, is as follows: NAGVMQNPRHLVRRRGQEARLRCSPMKGHSHVYWYRQLPEEGLKFMVYLQKENIIDESGMPKERFSAEFPKEGPSILRIQQVVRGDSAAYFCASSPEGLARDEQYFGPGTRLTVT.

The genes are TRBV18 and TRBJ1-1; D unresolved. V was cut by 4 bases and J by 0 bases, with 9 bases left in between. The CDR3 totals 14 residues. CDR1 KGHSH and CDR2 LQKENI come from the germline V gene. The CDR3 protein is CASSLRVMNTEAFF. The CDR3 DNA reads TGTGCCAGCTCACTTAGGGTCATGAACACTGAAGCTTTCTTT.

In its sample, this clone was seen once. V usage is TRBV4-2 and J usage is TRBJ1-5; 10 bases map to TRBD1. Losses at the gene ends were 3 bases for V and 0 bases for J; bases not matched to a gene: 8. The length of the CDR3 is 18 residues. Germline V lookup: CDR1 LGHNA, CDR2 YNFKEQ. The CDR3 DNA sequence: TGTGCCAGCAGCCAGGCCGGGACAGGGGATTATAGCAATCAGCCCCAGCATTTT. It encodes CASSQAGTGDYSNQPQHF.

This chain links TRBV25-1 with TRBJ2-7; 7 bases align to TRBD1. Germline V gives CDR1 MGHDK, CDR2 SYGVNS. The CDR3 totals 14 residues. The V segment lost 5 bases and the J segment 2 bases; nucleotides outside the gene matches: 6. As DNA, the CDR3 is TGTGCCAGCAGTCCCCGGGACAGAACCTACGAGCAGTACTTC. Protein product: CASSPRDRTYEQYF.

The genes are TRBV28 and TRBJ2-5; 11 bases match TRBD2. CDR3 length equals 15 residues. CDR1 and CDR2 from the germline V gene are MDHEN and SYDVKM. The V segment lost 6 bases and the J segment 4 bases; nucleotides outside the gene matches: 7. The CDR3 sequence is CASRTLAGVGETQYF. As DNA, the CDR3 is TGTGCCAGCAGAACACTAGCGGGAGTTGGAGAGACCCAGTACTTC.

CDR3 in amino acids: CASSSDRAGNTEAFF. Here the CDR3 DNA reads TGTGCCAGCAGCTCGGACAGGGCTGGGAACACTGAAGCTTTCTTT. This chain connects TRBV5-6 to TRBJ1-1, with 8 bases identical to TRBD1. The V segment lost 3 bases and the J segment 1 base; nucleotides outside the gene matches: 5. CDR3 length equals 15 residues. Looked up from germline, CDR1 is SGHDT and CDR2 is YYEEEE.

The J gene is TRBJ2-1, the V gene TRBV6-1, with 7 positions matching TRBD2. This CDR3 has 15 residues. V dropped 4 bases and J dropped 5; count of bases not matched to a gene: 8. Germline values: CDR1 MNHNS, CDR2 SASEGT. The CDR3: CASSGTREGHNEQFF. CDR3 sequence (DNA): TGTGCCAGCAGTGGGACTAGAGAGGGACACAATGAGCAGTTCTTC.

This clone was detected only once. This chain links TRBV6-1 with TRBJ2-7; possibly TRBD2 for D (7 bases). The CDR3 extends over 15 amino acids. Trimming shortened V by 6 bases and J by 0 bases, and 15 bases separated the two germline ends. Germline lookup yields CDR1 MNHNS and CDR2 SASEGT. The CDR3 reads CASSPEGGTSYEQYF. The CDR3 DNA reads as TGTGCCAGCAGCCCTGAGGGGGGGACCTCCTACGAGCAGTACTTC.

The chain carries TRBV6-1 and TRBJ2-7; D ambiguous. Germline assignment: CDR1 MNHNS and CDR2 SASEGT. V dropped 7 bases and J dropped 0 bases, with 7 bases sitting between them. The CDR3 loop spans 12 amino acids. For the CDR3, the DNA is TGTGCCAGCATCGGGTCCTCCTACGAGCAGTACTTC. Translated: CASIGSSYEQYF.